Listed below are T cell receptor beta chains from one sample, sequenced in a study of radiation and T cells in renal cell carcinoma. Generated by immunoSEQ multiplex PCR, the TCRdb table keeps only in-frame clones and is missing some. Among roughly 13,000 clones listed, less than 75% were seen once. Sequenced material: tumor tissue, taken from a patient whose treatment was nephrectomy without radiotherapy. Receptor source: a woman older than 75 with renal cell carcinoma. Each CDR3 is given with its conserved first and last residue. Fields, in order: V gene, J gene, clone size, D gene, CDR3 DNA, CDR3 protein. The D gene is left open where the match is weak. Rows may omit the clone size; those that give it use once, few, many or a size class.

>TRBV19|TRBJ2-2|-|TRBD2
TGTGCCAGTAGTATAGTGTTGTCTAGCGGGGCACCCCTCACCGGGGAGCTGTTTTTT
CASSIVLSSGAPLTGELFF
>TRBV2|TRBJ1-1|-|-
TGTGCCAGCAGTGCCGGGCCGAACACTGAAGCTTTCTTT
CASSAGPNTEAFF
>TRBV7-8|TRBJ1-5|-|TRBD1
TGTGCCAGCAGCTTAGGACAGGGGGCCCATCAGCCCCAGCATTTT
CASSLGQGAHQPQHF
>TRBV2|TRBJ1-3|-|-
TGTGCCAGCAGTGATCAAGGGCACGGAAACACCATATATTTT
CASSDQGHGNTIYF
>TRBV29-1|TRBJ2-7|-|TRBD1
TGCAGCGTTCGGCCGACAGGGAACTACGAGCAGTACTTC
CSVRPTGNYEQYF
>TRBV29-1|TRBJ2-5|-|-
TGCAGCGTAACCGGGACCGAAGAGACCCAGTACTTC
CSVTGTEETQYF
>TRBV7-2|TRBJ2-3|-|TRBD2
TGTGCCAGCAGCCTGGGACTAGCGGGGGGAAAGGGAGATACGCAGTATTTT
CASSLGLAGGKGDTQYF
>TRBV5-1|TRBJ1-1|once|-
TGCGCCAGCAGCTTACAGGAGGCCACTGAAGCTTTCTTT
CASSLQEATEAFF
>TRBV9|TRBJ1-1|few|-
TGTGCCAGCAGTTATACGGTTTCGAACACTGAAGCTTTCTTT
CASSYTVSNTEAFF
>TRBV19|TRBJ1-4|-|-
TGTGCCAGTAACCCGGACAGTCACGGAAATGAAAAACTGTTTTTT
CASNPDSHGNEKLFF
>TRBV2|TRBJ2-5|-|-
TGTGCCAGCAGTGCAACGACCGAAGAGACCCAGTACTTC
CASSATTEETQYF
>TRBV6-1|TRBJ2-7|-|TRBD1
TGTGCCAGCAGTGAAGGGACAGGATTCTCCTACGAGCAGTACTTC
CASSEGTGFSYEQYF
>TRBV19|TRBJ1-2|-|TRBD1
TGTGCCAGTAGCCACAGGGGAGGAGGAGCTAACTATGGCTACACCTTC
CASSHRGGGANYGYTF
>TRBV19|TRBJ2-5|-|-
TGTGCCAGTAGTCCCTCGCCGGGGGGCCTTCTCAATGGCGTCCAAGAGACCCAGTACTTC
CASSPSPGGLLNGVQETQYF
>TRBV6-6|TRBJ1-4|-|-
TGTGCCAGCAGTTTCGGGGATGGGACTAATGAAAAACTGTTTTTT
CASSFGDGTNEKLFF
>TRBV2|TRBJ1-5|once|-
TGTGCCAGCAGTGTAGGGAGCAATCAGCCCCAGCATTTT
CASSVGSNQPQHF
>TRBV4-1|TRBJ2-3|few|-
TGCGCCAGCAGCCAAGAGACAAACACAGATACGCAGTATTTT
CASSQETNTDTQYF
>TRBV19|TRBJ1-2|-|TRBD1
TGTGCCAGTAGTACGGGACAGGGAAGCTATGGCTACACCTTC
CASSTGQGSYGYTF
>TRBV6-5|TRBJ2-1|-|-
TGTGCCAGCAGCCGGGTGGGGGAGCAGTTCTTC
CASSRVGEQFF
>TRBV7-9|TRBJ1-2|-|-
TGTGCCAGCAGCAAAGGGGACGGGGCTAACTATGGCTACACCTTC
CASSKGDGANYGYTF
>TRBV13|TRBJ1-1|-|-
TGTGCCAGCAGCACCCGCCTACAAGGGAACACTGAAGCTTTCTTT
CASSTRLQGNTEAFF
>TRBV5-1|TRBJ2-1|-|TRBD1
TGCGCCAGCAGCCTCGGGACAGTCGACAATGAGCAGTTCTTC
CASSLGTVDNEQFF
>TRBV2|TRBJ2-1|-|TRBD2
TGTGCCAGCAGAGTAACTAGCGGGGGGATGAATGAGCAGTTCTTC
CASRVTSGGMNEQFF
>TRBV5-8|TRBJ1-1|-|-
TGTGCCAGCAGCTTAACGCATCTGAACACTGAAGCTTTCTTT
CASSLTHLNTEAFF
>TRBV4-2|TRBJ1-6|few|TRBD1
TGTGCCAGCAGCCGAGGACAGGGTATGGCCCTCCACTTT
CASSRGQGMALHF
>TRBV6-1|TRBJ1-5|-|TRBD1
TGTGCCAGCAGAGCGACAGGGGCCAATCAGCCCCAGCATTTT
CASRATGANQPQHF
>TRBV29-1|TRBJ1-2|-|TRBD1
TGCAGCGTTGAAGCGAGGGGGCGGAACTATGGCTACACCTTC
CSVEARGRNYGYTF
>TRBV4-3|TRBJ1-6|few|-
TGCGCCAGCAGCCCATCAACAGCCCCCGTCAGGAGGTCACCCCTCCACTTT
CASSPSTAPVRRSPLHF
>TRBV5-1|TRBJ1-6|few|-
TGCGCCAGCTCGACGGACCCAAATAATTCACCCCTCCACTTT
CASSTDPNNSPLHF
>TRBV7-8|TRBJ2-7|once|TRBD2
TGTGCCAGCAGCTTACAGGGTAGCGGGGGGGGAGGATGGGAGCAGTACTTC
CASSLQGSGGGGWEQYF
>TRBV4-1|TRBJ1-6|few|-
TGCGCCAGCAGCCAAGTAGGCCTAAATTCACCCCTCCACTTT
CASSQVGLNSPLHF
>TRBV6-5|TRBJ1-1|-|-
TGTGCCAGCAGTCGGGATGACGCGAACACTGAAGCTTTCTTT
CASSRDDANTEAFF
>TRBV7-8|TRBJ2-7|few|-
TGTGCCAGCAGCTTAGTTCCAGTAACAATTTTAGAGCAGTACTTC
CASSLVPVTILEQYF
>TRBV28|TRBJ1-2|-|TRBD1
TGTGCCAGCAGTTTAATGGGACAGGGCCATGGCTACACCTTC
CASSLMGQGHGYTF
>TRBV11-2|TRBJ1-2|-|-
TGTGCCAGCAGCACCGGGGGCTCCTATGGCTACACCTTC
CASSTGGSYGYTF
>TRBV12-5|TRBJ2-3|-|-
TGTGCTAGTGGTTTGGCCCTTACGGACGTCACAGATAAGCAGTATTTT
CASGLALTDVTDKQYF
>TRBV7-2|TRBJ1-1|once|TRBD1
TGTGCCAGCAGCCCTTACGGGACAGGAATGAACACTGAAGCTTTCTTT
CASSPYGTGMNTEAFF
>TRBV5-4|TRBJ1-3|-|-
TGTGCCAGCAGCTCTGGAAACACCATATATTTT
CASSSGNTIYF